This is a list of T cell receptor beta chains from one sample in a study of T cell repertoires in cytomegalovirus infection. Each CDR3 protein is one row after TCRdb ran MiXCR on the reads. The top ten hold around 13% of the sample, which has some 440,000 distinct CDR3 sequences, approximately 30% seen once. Sequencing was performed on PBMCs. These receptors all come from a human donor in good health (CMV status not recorded). Some clones in this sample may be carry-over from other donors' samples. The CDR3 runs from the conserved cysteine through the conserved F or W. D genes are given only for firm matches.

cdr3_length d_call j_call v_call cdr3_aa
11 TRBD2 TRBJ2-7 TRBV7-2 CASSWGGEQYF
15 . TRBJ1-2 TRBV6-5 CASSYYRAHNYGYTF
15 TRBD1 TRBJ1-2 TRBV6-1 CASSNWDRINYGYTF
15 TRBD1 TRBJ2-5 TRBV10-3 CAISADRGGQETQYF
14 TRBD2 TRBJ2-1 TRBV5-1 CASRELAGVNEQFF
15 . TRBJ2-1 TRBV12-3/TRBV12-4 CASSSPNLEGLEQFF
12 . TRBJ2-7 TRBV20-1 CSATQDPHEQYF
15 . TRBJ1-2 TRBV12-3/TRBV12-4 CASSVRDWGNYGYTF
15 TRBD1 TRBJ1-1 TRBV7-9 CASSGLDREGTEAFF
16 TRBD2 TRBJ2-3 TRBV7-9 CASSPIAGGGTDTQYF
15 . TRBJ2-3 TRBV15 CATSRDGGRTDTQYF
12 . TRBJ1-1 TRBV7-2 CASSLTLIKAFF
12 . TRBJ2-3 TRBV7-2 CASSLRTDTQYF
12 . TRBJ1-2 TRBV25-1 CASSEYGYGYTF
13 . TRBJ1-2 TRBV29-1 CSVEWGAGYGYTF
20 TRBD1 TRBJ1-6 TRBV11-2 CASSFTRPGQGNSYNSPLHF
14 . TRBJ1-5 TRBV7-9 CASSPQGYNQPQHF
15 . TRBJ2-1 TRBV12-3/TRBV12-4 CASSLVSGFNNEQFF
17 . TRBJ2-6 TRBV5-4 CASNPGGATSGANVLTF
14 . TRBJ1-5 TRBV24-1 CATSETLSNQPQHF
14 . TRBJ1-5 TRBV30 CAWSTRDWNQPQHF
13 . TRBJ1-1 TRBV7-9 CASSPPANTEAFF
12 . TRBJ2-7 TRBV28 CASSLQDSEQYF
12 . TRBJ1-2 TRBV3-1 CASSLRAYGYTF
15 . TRBJ2-7 TRBV15 CATSRRSSSSYEQYF
16 TRBD1 TRBJ1-1 TRBV12-3/TRBV12-4 CASSPEGQGAFAEAFF
17 TRBD1 TRBJ1-5 TRBV23-1 CASSPTGEIKLDQPQHF